This T cell receptor (beta chain) was sequenced during a study of cytomegalovirus exposure and HLA in healthy donors. Study observations and caveats: Accurate prediction of most subjects' HLA-A and HLA-B alleles from TCR beta sequences was reported. The authors enumerated 150 to 200 TCR beta chains as linked to cytomegalovirus. According to an earlier analysis, most TCR beta V segments yielded productive rearrangements about 90% or about 30% of the time.

On this clone itself: Its antigen is unidentified.

60 Vbeta and 13 Jbeta primers were used in PCR. As handled by the study authors: There were tens of millions of unique TCR beta chains by a later count, and approximately 10 million of them were shared. Produced via immunoSEQ multiplex PCR; TCRdb's table is partial and in-frame only. Clone size and the V and J calls come from that table; the DNA yielded D and trimming. The data contain more than 200,000 clones, 65% to 90% of them singletons. Germline loops: CDR1 MDHEN, CDR2 SYDVKM. The CDR3 length is 14 residues. V lost 3 bases to trimming and J lost 7 bases, with 10 bases between them. The chain combines TRBV28 with TRBJ1-6, with D unclear. This TCR was sampled from a girl between 10 and 17 years old in good health and CMV-seronegative. The sequenced sample consisted of PBMCs. As DNA, the CDR3 is TGTGCCAGCAGTTTGGGCAGCCTCAATTCACCCCTCCACTTT. Its protein product is CASSLGSLNSPLHF.